These 22 T cell receptor beta chains came from one sample sequenced in a study of cytomegalovirus exposure and HLA in healthy donors. The PCR employed 60 Vbeta primers together with 13 Jbeta primers. The protocol was immunoSEQ multiplex PCR, while the TCRdb copy is restricted to in-frame clones and leaves out a portion. The sample lists 80,000 or so clones; about 68% were seen once. Sequences were obtained from PBMCs. The receptors come from a man aged 25-45 years in good health and CMV-seropositive.

The chain joins TRBV2 to TRBJ2-3; 8 bases are shared with TRBD2. Germline V lookup: CDR1 SNHLY, CDR2 FYNNEI. The CDR3 contains 15 residues. Trimming took 8 bases from V and 3 from J; bases not matched to a gene: 10. The CDR3 is CASDSKREMTDTQYF. As DNA, the CDR3 is TGTGCCAGCGATTCGAAGCGGGAGATGACAGATACGCAGTATTTT. Complete variable domain (other parts from reference TRBV2 and TRBJ2-3): EPEVTQTPSHQVTQMGQEVILRCVPISNHLYFYWYRQILGQKVEFLVSFYNNEISEKSEIFDDQFSVERPDGSNFTLKIRSTKLEDSAMYFCASDSKREMTDTQYFGPGTRLTVL.

Note on this clone: The junction and the germline gene differ at one end; a read error may be behind it. This chain links TRBV7-7 with TRBJ2-5, with 9 bases matching TRBD2. Germline V gene data show CDR1 as SSHAT and CDR2 as FNYEAQ (reference sequence). This CDR3 spans 17 amino acids. The CDR3 region is CASSLAVAGGRTETQYF. The CDR3 DNA reads TGTGCTAGCAGCTTAGCCGTGGCGGGGGGGCGAACAGAGACCCAGTACTTC. Filled out from reference TRBV7-7 and TRBJ2-5, the complete variable domain reads GAGVSQSPRYKVTKRGQDVTLRCDPISSHATLYWYQQALGQGPEFLTYFNYEAQPDKSGLPSDRFSAERPEGSISTLTIQRTEQRDSAMYRCASSLAVAGGRTETQYFGPGTRLLVL.

The chain combines TRBV10-2 with TRBJ1-5; D is perhaps TRBD1 (6 bases). CDR1 and CDR2 (germline): WSHSY, SAAADI. This CDR3 contains 14 residues. Trimming pared 3 bases from V and 0 bases from J, leaving 6 bases between. CDR3 loop: CASSEGGSNQPQHF. The CDR3 nucleotides are TGCGCCAGCAGTGAAGGGGGTAGCAATCAGCCCCAGCATTTT.

This clone has only one observation. The V gene is TRBV30, the J gene TRBJ1-5; D call uncertain. Germline lookup yields CDR1 GTSNPN and CDR2 SVGIG (reference sequence). The CDR3 length is 13 residues. V lost 0 bases and J 6 bases, leaving 9 bases between the germline ends. This CDR3 is CAWSVREGQPQHF. The CDR3 DNA follows: TGTGCCTGGAGTGTTAGGGAGGGTCAGCCCCAGCATTTT. Supplemented by reference TRBV30 and TRBJ1-5, the full variable domain reads SQTIHQWPATLVQPVGSPLSLECTVEGTSNPNLYWYRQAAGRGLQLLFYSVGIGQISSEVPQNLSASRPQDRQFILSSKKLLLSDSGFYLCAWSVREGQPQHFGDGTRLSIL.

Turning to this clone: Different DNA sequences within this sample yield the same CDR3. The chain joins TRBV30 to TRBJ1-3; D remains ambiguous. The CDR3 extends over 14 amino acids. Per the germline V gene, CDR1 is GTSNPN and CDR2 is SVGIG (reference sequence). Trimming removed 0 bases at V and 4 bases at J, with 10 bases between. CDR3 sequence: CAWSVRGSGNTIYF. The CDR3 DNA reads TGTGCCTGGAGTGTACGAGGGTCCGGAAACACCATATATTTT.

The chain has TRBV6-1 and TRBJ2-5, with no clear D. The CDR3 is made up of 13 amino acids. CDR1 and CDR2 from the germline V gene are MNHNS and SASEGT. V lost 1 base and J 2 bases, leaving 5 bases between the germline ends. In nucleotides, the CDR3 is TGTGCCAGCAGTGAAGGAGCGCAAGAGACCCAGTACTTC. Encoded protein: CASSEGAQETQYF.

The chain couples TRBV6-1 to TRBJ2-5; D unclear. CDR1 and CDR2 (germline): MNHNS, SASEGT. V lost 4 bases to trimming and J lost 4 bases, with 10 bases between them. This CDR3 is 13 amino acids long. CDR3 sequence: CASSVVASETQYF. CDR3 DNA sequence: TGTGCCAGCAGTGTGGTGGCTTCAGAGACCCAGTACTTC.

V usage is TRBV30 and J usage is TRBJ2-7, with 8 bases matching TRBD1. The V gene's germline CDR1 is GTSNPN and CDR2 SVGIG (reference sequence). CDR3 length: 15 amino acids. V shed 5 bases and J 2 bases; nucleotides not matched to a gene: 11. CDR3 protein: CAWSGEWTGPYEQYF. DNA for the CDR3: TGTGCCTGGTCGGGGGAATGGACAGGGCCCTACGAGCAGTACTTC.

The CDR3 DNA reads TGCGCCAGCACCAGGGACAGCAGCAATGAGCAGTTCTTC. Translated: CASTRDSSNEQFF. The genes are TRBV5-1 and TRBJ2-1; 7 nucleotides match TRBD1. Trimming removed 6 bases from V and 6 bases from J; junction bases left unmatched: 6. The CDR3 spans 13 residues. The germline V gene has CDR1 SGHRS and CDR2 YFSETQ. Full variable domain (missing parts from reference TRBV5-1 and TRBJ2-1): KAGVTQTPRYLIKTRGQQVTLSCSPISGHRSVSWYQQTPGQGLQFLFEYFSETQRNKGNFPGRFSGRQFSNSRSEMNVSTLELGDSALYLCASTRDSSNEQFFGPGTRLTVL.

The chain links TRBV29-1 to TRBJ2-1; D is possibly TRBD1 (6 bases). Trimming stripped 6 bases from V and 8 bases from J, with 14 bases between. Germline V gene data show CDR1 as SQVTM and CDR2 as ANQGSEA. The CDR3 length is 12 residues. Here the CDR3 DNA reads TGCAGCGTCCAGCCTGGGGGCTATGAGCAGTTCTTC. Protein product: CSVQPGGYEQFF.

The J gene is TRBJ1-2, the V gene TRBV9; TRBD1 aligns across 8 bases. The CDR3 is 14 amino acids. Germline V gives CDR1 SGDLS, CDR2 YYNGEE. The ends lost 3 bases at V and 8 bases at J; junction bases unmatched: 9. The CDR3 region has the DNA TGTGCCAGCAGCGCACAGGGGGGGATTGGAGGCTACACCTTC. Residues: CASSAQGGIGGYTF. The variable domain in full, completed from reference TRBV9 and TRBJ1-2, reads DSGVTQTPKHLITATGQRVTLRCSPRSGDLSVYWYQQSLDQGLQFLIQYYNGEERAKGNILERFSAQQFPDLHSELNLSSLELGDSALYFCASSAQGGIGGYTFGSGTRLTVV.

The chain carries TRBV28 and TRBJ2-7; 8 bases fit TRBD2. Germline V gene sequence: CDR1 MDHEN, CDR2 SYDVKM. V shed 6 bases, J shed 0 bases, and the junction held 1 base outside the gene matches. The CDR3 extends over 13 amino acids. The CDR3 spells CASRLAASYEQYF. The CDR3 DNA is TGTGCCAGCAGACTAGCGGCCTCCTACGAGCAGTACTTC.

The chain combines TRBV5-1 with TRBJ2-7, with 9 bases identical to TRBD2. This CDR3 comprises 17 residues. Germline trimming cut 4 bases from V and 1 base from J; bases unmatched to any gene: 12. Germline CDR1 and CDR2: SGHRS and YFSETQ. The CDR3 here is CASSPRVAGELSYEQYF. CDR3 sequence (DNA): TGCGCCAGCAGCCCACGCGTAGCGGGAGAGCTGTCCTACGAGCAGTACTTC.

The chain couples TRBV5-4 to TRBJ2-1; no firm D call. CDR1 is SGHNT, CDR2 YYREEE, per germline (reference sequence). Trimming removed 1 base from V and 5 bases from J, with 10 bases in between. The CDR3 extends over 14 amino acids. CDR3 coding DNA: TGTGCCAGCAGCTTGTTCAGGCCGGACAATGAGCAGTTCTTC. Amino acids: CASSLFRPDNEQFF.

This chain uses TRBV19 with TRBJ2-7; 7 bases agree with TRBD1. The CDR3 runs to 15 residues. Germline V gene sequence: CDR1 LNHDA, CDR2 SQIVND (reference sequence). Trimming at V came to 9 bases and at J to 9 bases, leaving 20 bases not matched to a gene. CDR3 residues: CASEAMTGQNSGQYF. The CDR3 bases are TGTGCCAGCGAGGCCATGACAGGGCAGAACTCGGGGCAGTACTTC.

This clone is a singleton in its sample. The gene calls are TRBV7-2 and TRBJ2-5, with a possible D match to TRBD2 (7 bases). This CDR3 is built from 16 residues. Looked up from germline, CDR1 is SGHTA and CDR2 is FQGNSA. The germline V and J ends were trimmed by 5 bases and 0 bases, with 16 bases remaining between them. Here the CDR3 reads CASSEEGGAYQETQYF. CDR3 coding DNA: TGTGCCAGCAGCGAAGAAGGGGGGGCATACCAAGAGACCCAGTACTTC.

The chain combines TRBV6-6 with TRBJ1-5; the D gene is possibly TRBD1 (5 bases). The V end lost 2 bases, the J end lost 5 bases, and 10 bases lay between the germline ends. CDR1 is MNHNY and CDR2 is SVGAGI in the germline V gene (reference sequence). This CDR3 spans 14 amino acids. The CDR3 here is CASSYGREDQPQHF. The CDR3 DNA is TGTGCCAGCAGTTACGGCAGGGAGGATCAGCCCCAGCATTTT.

This clone was counted only a few times. V and J are TRBV28 and TRBJ2-7; no firm D call. The CDR3 is made up of 13 amino acids. V lost 3 bases to trimming and J lost 1 base, with 7 bases between them. Germline CDR1 is MDHEN and CDR2 is SYDVKM. In nucleotides, the CDR3 is TGTGCCAGCAGTTTGGGCAGGTCCTACGAGCAGTACTTC. Its protein is CASSLGRSYEQYF.

The sample holds a few counts of this clone. J is TRBJ2-5 and V is TRBV9; 7 bases are a match to TRBD2. The CDR3 is 14 amino acids. Germline CDR1 is SGDLS and CDR2 is YYNGEE. V shed 5 bases and J 5 bases; nucleotides not matched to a gene: 9. The CDR3: CASSPRWGGETQYF. The CDR3 DNA is TGTGCCAGCAGTCCAAGGTGGGGGGGGGAGACCCAGTACTTC. The whole variable domain, filled in from reference TRBV9 and TRBJ2-5, reads DSGVTQTPKHLITATGQRVTLRCSPRSGDLSVYWYQQSLDQGLQFLIQYYNGEERAKGNILERFSAQQFPDLHSELNLSSLELGDSALYFCASSPRWGGETQYFGPGTRLLVL.

This chain uses TRBV6-5 with TRBJ1-2; a possible D gene is TRBD1 (5 bases). Looked up from germline, CDR1 is MNHEY and CDR2 is SVGAGI. Trimming took 0 bases from V and 4 from J, leaving 9 bases between them. The CDR3 covers 14 residues. CDR3 in amino acids: CASSYSVTVYGYTF. CDR3 sequence (DNA): TGTGCCAGCAGTTACTCAGTGACAGTCTATGGCTACACCTTC.

The chain joins TRBV2 to TRBJ2-1; tentative D call: TRBD1 (6 bases). The CDR3 length is 14 residues. Looked up from germline, CDR1 is SNHLY and CDR2 is FYNNEI. V was pared by 6 bases and J by 3 bases, with 12 bases between. The CDR3 region is CASSARTDYNEQFF. DNA for the CDR3: TGTGCCAGCAGCGCCCGGACAGACTACAATGAGCAGTTCTTC.

CDR3 sequence: CASSSGRGYNEQFF. Here the CDR3 DNA reads TGCGCCAGCAGTAGCGGGAGAGGGTACAATGAGCAGTTCTTC. The rearrangement uses TRBV5-1 and TRBJ2-1; 9 nucleotides line up with TRBD2. The CDR3 has 14 residues. V was clipped by 5 bases and J by 4 bases; unmatched bases: 4. Germline lookup yields CDR1 SGHRS and CDR2 YFSETQ.